This paragraph reports one T cell receptor beta chain. Its antigen remains unknown. These data are taken from a study of cytomegalovirus exposure and HLA in healthy donors. About the study: One earlier analysis, a look at about 179 million T cells, found almost 120 million unique TCR beta sequences. Notes on the study in general: Clonal expansion, a later analysis showed, was greater in HLA-associated TCR beta chains than in equally common others.

The ends lost 2 bases at V and 0 bases at J; junction bases unmatched: 2. CDR3 length equals 16 residues. Germline lookup yields CDR1 SGHTA and CDR2 FQGTGA. 60 Vbeta and 13 Jbeta primers were used in PCR. Method: immunoSEQ multiplex PCR; TCRdb's copy keeps in-frame clones and lacks some. The table lists approximately 100,000 clones, 60% to 80% of them singletons. Sequencing used PBMCs. This chain connects TRBV7-3 to TRBJ2-4; 9 nucleotides match TRBD2. The receptor comes from a female donor in good health and CMV-seronegative. The CDR3 coding sequence is TGTGCCAGCAGCTTAGGCGGGAGGGGAGCCAAAAACATTCAGTACTTC. Its protein product is CASSLGGRGAKNIQYF.